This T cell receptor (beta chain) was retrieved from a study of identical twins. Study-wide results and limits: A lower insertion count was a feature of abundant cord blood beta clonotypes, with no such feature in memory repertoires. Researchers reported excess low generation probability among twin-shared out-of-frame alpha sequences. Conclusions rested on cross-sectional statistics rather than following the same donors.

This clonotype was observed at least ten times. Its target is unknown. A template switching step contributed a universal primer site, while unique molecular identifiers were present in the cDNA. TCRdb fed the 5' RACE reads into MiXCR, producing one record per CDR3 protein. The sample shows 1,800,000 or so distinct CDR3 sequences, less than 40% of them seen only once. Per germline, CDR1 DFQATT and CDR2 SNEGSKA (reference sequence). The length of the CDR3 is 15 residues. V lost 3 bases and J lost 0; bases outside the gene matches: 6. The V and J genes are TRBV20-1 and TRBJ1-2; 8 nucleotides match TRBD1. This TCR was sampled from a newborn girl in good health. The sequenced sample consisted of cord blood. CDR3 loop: CSARGTGGANYGYTF. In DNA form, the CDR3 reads TGCAGTGCTAGGGGAACAGGGGGAGCTAACTATGGCTACACCTTC.